This record looks at one TCR beta chain sequence and its context. Time point meaning: pretreatment peripheral blood. There were between 1 and 8 samples from each patient, taken pretreatment and on-treatment. This specimen belongs to a study of PD-L1 blockade in urothelial cancer. Study as a whole: The median number of T cells present in blood samples was around 150,000.

Libraries were prepared by immunoSEQ multiplex PCR; TCRdb keeps only in-frame clonotypes and omits some of them. The data contain tens of thousands of clones, roughly 80% of them singletons. The CDR3 loop spans 15 amino acids. The germline CDR1 and CDR2 sequences are MDHEN and SYDVKM. The trim removed 3 bases at V and 3 bases at J, leaving 6 bases unmatched. The V gene is TRBV28, the J gene TRBJ2-7; 9 bases are a match to TRBD2. The TCR sequence derives from a man in his forties with urothelial cancer. The sequencing used PBMCs, collected around atezolizumab (anti-PD-L1) treatment. The CDR3, as DNA: TGTGCCAGCAGTTTGGAAGCGGGAGGCCACTACGAGCAGTACTTC. This encodes CASSLEAGGHYEQYF.